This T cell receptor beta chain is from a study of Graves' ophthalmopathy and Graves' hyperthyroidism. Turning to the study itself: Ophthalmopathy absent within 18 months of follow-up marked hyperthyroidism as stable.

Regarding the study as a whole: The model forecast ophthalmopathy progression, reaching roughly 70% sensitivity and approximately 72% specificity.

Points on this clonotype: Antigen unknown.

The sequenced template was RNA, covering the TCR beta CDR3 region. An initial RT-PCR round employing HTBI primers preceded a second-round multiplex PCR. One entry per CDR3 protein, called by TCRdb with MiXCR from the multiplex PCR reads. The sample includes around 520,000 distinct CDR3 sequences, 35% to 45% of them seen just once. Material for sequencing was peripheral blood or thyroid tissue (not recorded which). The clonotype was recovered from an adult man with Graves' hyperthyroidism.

Written as DNA, the CDR3 is TGCAGTGCTAGAGCGTCGCGGGGTGAAAAACTGTTTTTT. This encodes CSARASRGEKLFF. The gene calls are TRBV20-1 and TRBJ1-4, with no clear D. V was pared by 1 base and J by 7 bases, with 10 bases between. The CDR3 loop spans 13 amino acids. CDR1 is DFQATT and CDR2 is SNEGSKA in the germline V gene (reference sequence).